The clone carrying this TCR beta chain was detected many times. This CDR3 has 17 amino acids. Trimming cost V 4 bases and J 0 bases, with 19 bases left between them. Looked up from germline, CDR1 is SGHRS and CDR2 is YFSETQ. The investigators amplified TCR beta CDR3 regions from RNA transcripts. Researchers ran a first-round RT-PCR on the TCR CDR3 using the HTBI primer set. In TCRdb, the multiplex PCR reads were re-called with MiXCR into one record per CDR3 protein. The table lists 300,000 to 350,000 distinct CDR3 sequences, roughly 20% of them singletons. The data are from a study of T cells in Graves' hyperthyroidism and ophthalmopathy.

The rearrangement joins TRBV5-1 to TRBJ1-1; D might be TRBD1 (6 bases). Sample: blood. The receptor was isolated from a woman aged 50 to 65 with Graves' hyperthyroidism. Here the CDR3 reads CASSLQGHGRMNTEAFF. The CDR3 coding sequence is TGCGCCAGCAGCCTCCAGGGGCACGGGAGGATGAACACTGAAGCTTTCTTT.